Shown below are 21 T cell receptor beta chains from a single sample sequenced in a study of T-cell reconstitution after alpha-beta-depleted transplantation in children. Preparation of the TCRbeta library was carried out with unique molecular identifiers. Via MiXCR, TCRdb re-called the PCR reads, giving one row per CDR3 protein. Of more than 400,000 distinct CDR3 sequences listed, 10% to 12% were seen once; the top ten hold 13% to 15%. The sequences come from PBMCs, mostly from graft donor cells, collected 180 days after TCRalphabeta/CD19-depleted stem cell transplant. Source of these receptors: a female patient aged 2 to 10 who had a stem cell transplant for aplastic anemia, so the T cells may come from the graft donor.

Only a few counts were recorded for this clonotype. The chain combines TRBV20-1 with TRBJ2-7; tentatively, D is TRBD1 (6 bases). CDR1 and CDR2 (germline): DFQATT, SNEGSKA (reference sequence). The germline V and J ends were trimmed by 6 bases and 3 bases, with 12 bases remaining between them. The CDR3 is 12 amino acids. CDR3 DNA sequence: TGCAGTGCAGACAACAGGGTCTACGAGCAGTACTTC. Amino acid sequence: CSADNRVYEQYF.

This clonotype appeared a few times. The genes are TRBV27 and TRBJ2-7; 7 bases align to TRBD1. CDR3 length: 14 amino acids. The germline gives CDR1 MNHEY, CDR2 SMNVEV (reference sequence). Trimming removed 2 bases from V and 5 bases from J; junction bases left unmatched: 6. The CDR3 DNA is TGTGCCAGCAGTTTACCGGACAGGTCCCACGAGCAGTACTTC. The encoded protein is CASSLPDRSHEQYF.

This clonotype was seen a handful of times. The chain couples TRBV28 to TRBJ2-7; 14 nucleotides align to TRBD2. The CDR3 has 16 residues. Trimming removed 3 bases from V and 5 bases from J; junction bases left unmatched: 6. The V gene's germline CDR1 is MDHEN and CDR2 SYDVKM. CDR3 nucleotide sequence: TGTGCCAGCAGTTTGTGGGGGACTAGCGGGAGAGACGAGCAGTACTTC. It yields the protein CASSLWGTSGRDEQYF.

This clonotype was seen ten or more times. The rearrangement uses TRBV7-6 and TRBJ2-3; 8 bases agree with TRBD2. The CDR3 length is 15 residues. Trimming removed 2 bases from V and 2 bases from J; junction bases left unmatched: 3. Germline V gene data show CDR1 as SGHVS and CDR2 as FNYEAQ. For the CDR3, the DNA is TGTGCCAGCAGCTTAAACGGGGGGGCCACAGATACGCAGTATTTT. As protein: CASSLNGGATDTQYF.

CDR3 protein: CASSVGAGTTYEQYF. Written as DNA, the CDR3 is TGTGCCAGCAGCGTAGGTGCGGGGACCACCTACGAGCAGTACTTC. V usage is TRBV9 and J usage is TRBJ2-7, with D tentatively TRBD2 (6 bases). CDR3 size: 15 residues. The germline CDR1 and CDR2 sequences are SGDLS and YYNGEE. V lost 0 bases and J 2 bases, leaving 12 bases between the germline ends.

This clonotype was picked up a small number of times. V and J are TRBV20-1 and TRBJ2-1; 11 bases are shared with TRBD2. This CDR3 has 13 residues. The V segment lost 4 bases and the J segment 7 bases; nucleotides outside the gene matches: 3. Germline CDR1 is DFQATT and CDR2 is SNEGSKA (reference sequence). The CDR3: CSAMGLAVNEQFF. DNA of the CDR3: TGCAGTGCTATGGGACTAGCGGTGAATGAGCAGTTCTTC.

The rearrangement links TRBV7-2 to TRBJ2-7; no clear D gene. V lost 1 base, J lost 4 bases, and 5 bases lay in between. CDR1 is SGHTA and CDR2 is FQGNSA in the germline V gene. The CDR3 loop spans 12 amino acids. In DNA, the CDR3 is TGTGCCAGCAGCTTAGAATGGTACGAGCAGTACTTC. It specifies CASSLEWYEQYF.

This clonotype was seen only a few times. The CDR3 here is CASSAGGSYNSPLHF. CDR3 nucleotides: TGTGCCAGCAGTGCGGGAGGGTCCTATAATTCACCCCTCCACTTT. The chain recombines TRBV28 with TRBJ1-6; unclear D gene. The V end lost 5 bases, the J end lost 1 base, and 9 bases lay between the germline ends. The CDR3 is 15 amino acids. CDR1 and CDR2 (germline): MDHEN, SYDVKM.

The V call is TRBV27, the J call TRBJ1-4; 8 bases are a match to TRBD1. V dropped 3 bases and J dropped 3; count of bases not matched to a gene: 6. The CDR3 is 16 amino acids. Germline loops: CDR1 MNHEY, CDR2 SMNVEV (reference sequence). The CDR3 nucleotides read TGTGCCAGCAGTTTTCTTCCGGGACAGGCTAATGAAAAACTGTTTTTT. Amino acid sequence: CASSFLPGQANEKLFF.

This clonotype was detected many times. The chain combines TRBV5-1 with TRBJ2-4; perhaps TRBD1 as D (6 bases). The CDR3 runs to 14 residues. Germline V CDR1 and CDR2: SGHRS, YFSETQ. V lost 0 bases to trimming and J lost 11 bases, with 15 bases between them. DNA of the CDR3: TGCGCCAGCAGCTTGGCTGAGGGGGACCCTGTTCAGTACTTC. Translating it yields CASSLAEGDPVQYF.

The chain links TRBV5-1 to TRBJ2-5, with D perhaps matching TRBD2 (6 bases). The CDR3 contains 14 residues. Germline V gene data show CDR1 as SGHRS and CDR2 as YFSETQ. Trimming took off 2 bases at V and 9 bases at J, with 17 bases between the two ends. In DNA form, the CDR3 reads TGCGCCAGCAGCTTAGGGGACTGGACACGTCCCCAGTACTTC. Translated: CASSLGDWTRPQYF.

This clonotype was seen at least ten times. J is TRBJ2-3 and V is TRBV29-1, with D possibly being TRBD1 (5 bases). The length of the CDR3 is 14 residues. V was shortened by 4 bases and J by 2 bases, with 13 bases between the two germline ends. The germline CDR1 and CDR2 sequences are SQVTM and ANQGSEA. CDR3: CSVAGPGPTDTQYF. In DNA, the CDR3 is TGCAGCGTTGCAGGGCCAGGACCCACAGATACGCAGTATTTT.

This clonotype was detected a few times. This chain connects TRBV12-3 or TRBV12-4 to TRBJ1-4, with D unresolved. Trimming stripped 5 bases from V and 4 bases from J, with 11 bases between. CDR3 length equals 14 residues. The chain's CDR3 is CASSRAWNNEKLFF. CDR3 in DNA: TGTGCCAGCAGTCGGGCTTGGAATAATGAAAAACTGTTTTTT.

This clonotype was counted only a few times. J is TRBJ2-1 and V is TRBV9; 8 bases map to TRBD2. Trimming cost V 0 bases and J 0 bases; bases outside gene matches: 5. Germline V gene lookup returns CDR1 SGDLS and CDR2 YYNGEE. This CDR3 contains 17 residues. The CDR3 sequence: CASSVGTSPSSYNEQFF. CDR3 DNA: TGTGCCAGCAGCGTAGGGACTAGCCCGAGCTCCTACAATGAGCAGTTCTTC.

The rearrangement links TRBV20-1 to TRBJ2-2, with D perhaps matching TRBD1 (5 bases). V dropped 0 bases and J dropped 3 bases, with 11 bases sitting between them. CDR1 and CDR2 (germline): DFQATT, SNEGSKA (reference sequence). The CDR3 spans 15 residues. The CDR3 protein is CSARDTGFYTGELFF. CDR3 DNA sequence: TGCAGTGCTAGAGACACAGGATTCTACACCGGGGAGCTGTTTTTT.

V and J are TRBV2 and TRBJ1-2; a possible D gene is TRBD1 (5 bases). Per the germline V gene, CDR1 is SNHLY and CDR2 is FYNNEI. Trimming took off 4 bases at V and 8 bases at J, with 14 bases between the two ends. The CDR3 has 13 residues. The CDR3 protein is CASSGLGVGGYTF. In DNA, the CDR3 is TGTGCCAGCAGTGGGCTAGGGGTTGGAGGCTACACCTTC. Drawing the rest from reference TRBV2 and TRBJ1-2, the complete variable domain is EPEVTQTPSHQVTQMGQEVILRCVPISNHLYFYWYRQILGQKVEFLVSFYNNEISEKSEIFDDQFSVERPDGSNFTLKIRSTKLEDSAMYFCASSGLGVGGYTFGSGTRLTVV.

The chain combines TRBV29-1 with TRBJ2-7; TRBD2 matches 7 bases. The CDR3 sequence is 14 residues long. V shed 3 bases and J 0 bases; nucleotides not matched to a gene: 5. The germline gives CDR1 SQVTM, CDR2 ANQGSEA. The CDR3 DNA is TGCAGCGTTGATGTCGGGGGGAGCTCCTACGAGCAGTACTTC. Translating it yields CSVDVGGSSYEQYF.

This clonotype has a count of ten or more. This chain joins TRBV20-1 and TRBJ1-1; possibly TRBD1 for D (5 bases). The germline gives CDR1 DFQATT, CDR2 SNEGSKA (reference sequence). V lost 3 bases and J 5 bases, leaving 13 bases between the germline ends. This CDR3 has 13 amino acids. The CDR3 loop reads CSASPAGGTEAFF. As DNA, the CDR3 is TGCAGTGCTAGCCCGGCCGGGGGAACTGAAGCTTTCTTT.

This clonotype was detected a few times. The V and J genes are TRBV7-3 and TRBJ2-1; a weak D match, TRBD1 (6 bases). The V end lost 5 bases, the J end lost 13 bases, and 18 bases lay between the germline ends. This CDR3 is built from 13 residues. The germline V gene encodes CDR1 SGHTA and CDR2 FQGTGA. This CDR3 reads CASSPWGPRRQFF. The CDR3 DNA follows: TGTGCCAGCAGCCCATGGGGGCCCAGGCGCCAGTTCTTC.

This clonotype was detected ten times or more. The chain combines TRBV7-2 with TRBJ1-2; 9 bases fit TRBD1. Germline CDR1 and CDR2: SGHTA and FQGNSA. The CDR3 consists of 14 residues. The V gene end was trimmed by 5 bases and the J gene end by 3 bases; junction bases not matched to a gene: 4. DNA for the CDR3: TGTGCCAGCAGCCCCAGACAGGGGGACTATGGCTACACCTTC. It yields the protein CASSPRQGDYGYTF.

This clonotype has more than one count but fewer than ten. The chain is built from TRBV29-1 and TRBJ2-1; 10 nucleotides agree with TRBD1. Per the germline V gene, CDR1 is SQVTM and CDR2 is ANQGSEA. This CDR3 has 12 amino acids. Trimming cost V 5 bases and J 10 bases; bases outside gene matches: 5. CDR3: CSVPTGGIEQFF. CDR3 coding DNA: TGCAGCGTTCCGACAGGGGGCATCGAGCAGTTCTTC.